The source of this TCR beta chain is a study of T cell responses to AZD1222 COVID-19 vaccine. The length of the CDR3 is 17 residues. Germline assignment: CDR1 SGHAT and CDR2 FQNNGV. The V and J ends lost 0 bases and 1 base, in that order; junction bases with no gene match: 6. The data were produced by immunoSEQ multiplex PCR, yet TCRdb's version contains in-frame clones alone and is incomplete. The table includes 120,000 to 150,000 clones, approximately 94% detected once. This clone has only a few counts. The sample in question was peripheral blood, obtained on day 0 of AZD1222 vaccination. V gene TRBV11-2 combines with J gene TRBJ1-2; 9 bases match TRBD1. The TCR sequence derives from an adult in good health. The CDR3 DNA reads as TGTGCCAGCAGCTTAGAGGACAGGGGCCTCCTTAACTATGGCTACACCTTC. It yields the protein CASSLEDRGLLNYGYTF.